The rows below give T cell receptor beta chains drawn from one sample of a study of control samples from healthy donors and cancer patients. Clones were sequenced by immunoSEQ multiplex PCR, and TCRdb holds only the in-frame ones, with some missing. The sample holds approximately 120,000 clones, about 89% seen once. Material: blood. The receptors were sampled from a woman between 50 and 59 years old in good health. Both conserved end residues are part of each CDR3. Fields, in order: clone size, D gene, V gene, J gene, CDR3 protein, CDR3 DNA. D genes are given only for firm matches. Not every row has a clone size; where given, it reads once, few, many or a size class.

>.|.|TRBV27|TRBJ2-1
CASSWGTLPPVF
TGTGCCAGCAGTTGGGGGACCCTCCCTCCGGTCTTC
>.|.|TRBV6-5|TRBJ2-1
CASSYTWGPEKQFF
TGTGCCAGCAGTTACACTTGGGGCCCAGAGAAGCAGTTCTTC
>.|.|TRBV11-2|TRBJ2-7
CASSFGPLSYEQYF
TGTGCCAGCAGCTTTGGTCCCCTATCCTACGAGCAGTACTTC
>.|TRBD2|TRBV7-9|TRBJ2-3
CASSLISGGPDTQYF
TGTGCCAGCAGCTTAATCTCGGGGGGGCCAGATACGCAGTATTTT
>.|TRBD1|TRBV7-2|TRBJ1-2
CASSPRQGAGGYTF
TGTGCCAGCAGCCCCAGACAGGGGGCAGGCGGCTACACCTTC
>few|.|TRBV7-9|TRBJ1-5
CASSLGGAVNQPQHF
TGTGCCAGCAGCTTAGGCGGGGCTGTCAATCAGCCCCAGCATTTT
>.|TRBD1|TRBV29-1|TRBJ1-3
CSVRQGLGSGNTIYF
TGCAGCGTGCGACAGGGCTTGGGGTCTGGAAACACCATATATTTT
>.|.|TRBV19|TRBJ1-5
CASSIVPLNQPQHF
TGTGCCAGTAGTATAGTTCCCCTAAATCAGCCCCAGCATTTT
>.|.|TRBV21-1|TRBJ2-7
CASSKDRDRSGTTIPYEQYF
TGTGCCAGCAGCAAAGACAGGGACCGCTCCGGGACTACGATCCCCTACGAGCAGTACTTC
>once|.|TRBV5-4|TRBJ2-1
CASTPKAGSGYGGDEQFF
TGTGCCAGCACCCCAAAAGCCGGGTCCGGGTATGGGGGAGATGAGCAGTTCTTC
>.|TRBD1|TRBV18|TRBJ2-1
CASSMHRGGEQFF
TGTGCCAGCTCAATGCACAGGGGTGGTGAGCAGTTCTTC
>.|TRBD1|TRBV5-8|TRBJ2-3
CASSWGTAGTDTQYF
TGTGCCAGCAGTTGGGGGACAGCGGGCACAGATACGCAGTATTTT
>.|.|TRBV21-1|TRBJ1-1
CASRFQGGTLQTEAFF
TGTGCCAGCAGGTTCCAGGGGGGAACCCTCCAAACTGAAGCTTTCTTT
>.|.|TRBV15|TRBJ1-4
CATSRDRAGNEKLFF
TGTGCCACCAGCAGAGATCGAGCAGGGAATGAAAAACTGTTTTTT
>once|.|TRBV15|TRBJ1-5
CATSRVGSSNQPQHF
TGTGCCACCAGCAGAGTAGGCAGTAGCAATCAGCCCCAGCATTTT
>.|.|TRBV19|TRBJ2-1
CASSGAVYNEQFF
TGTGCCAGTAGTGGTGCCGTATACAATGAGCAGTTCTTC
>.|.|TRBV27|TRBJ1-2
CASSSTGFGYTF
TGTGCCAGCAGTTCTACAGGGTTCGGCTACACCTTC
>.|.|TRBV18|TRBJ1-5
CASSPSSLRDQPQHF
TGTGCCAGCTCACCTTCGAGCCTGAGGGATCAGCCCCAGCATTTT
>.|.|TRBV20-1|TRBJ2-1
CSASLPFGGINEQFF
TGCAGTGCTAGTTTACCGTTCGGGGGAATCAATGAGCAGTTCTTC
>.|.|TRBV2|TRBJ1-4
CASRRGQANEKLFF
TGTGCCAGCCGAAGAGGCCAGGCTAATGAAAAACTGTTTTTT
>.|TRBD1|TRBV18|TRBJ1-5
CASSPGTGPNLAQHF
TGTGCCAGCTCACCCGGGACAGGACCTAATCTGGCCCAGCATTTT
>.|.|TRBV21-1|TRBJ2-3
CASRGGELDTDTQYF
TGTGCCAGCAGGGGGGGGGAGTTAGACACAGATACGCAGTATTTT
>few|TRBD1|TRBV2|TRBJ1-1
CASSFGQGDTEAFF
TGTGCCAGCAGCTTCGGACAGGGAGACACTGAAGCTTTCTTT
>.|.|TRBV29-1|TRBJ2-5
CSEKRVGETQYF
TGCAGCGAGAAGAGGGTTGGAGAGACCCAGTACTTC
>.|TRBD1|TRBV7-9|TRBJ1-5
CASSRITGTGVSNQPQHF
TGTGCCAGCAGCCGGATCACCGGGACAGGGGTATCCAATCAGCCCCAGCATTTT
>.|TRBD2|TRBV6-5|TRBJ2-2
CAISGVSGELFF
TGTGCCATCAGCGGGGTTAGCGGGGAGCTGTTTTTT
>once|.|TRBV29-1|TRBJ2-3
CSVLPGQRYRDWADTQYF
TGCAGCGTTCTCCCGGGTCAACGTTATAGGGACTGGGCAGATACGCAGTATTTT
>.|TRBD2|TRBV7-9|TRBJ2-3
CASSSRRATSGVSADTQYF
TGTGCCAGCAGCTCCCGTCGGGCCACTAGCGGTGTCTCAGCAGATACGCAGTATTTT
>.|.|TRBV7-2|TRBJ2-2
CASSLVTGELFF
TGTGCCAGCAGCTTAGTCACCGGGGAGCTGTTTTTT
>.|TRBD1|TRBV18|TRBJ1-1
CASSPGQGHTEAFF
TGTGCCAGCTCACCAGGACAGGGGCACACTGAAGCTTTCTTT
>.|TRBD2|TRBV25-1|TRBJ2-1
CASSDSLAGGLSYNEQFF
TGTGCCAGCAGTGATTCGCTAGCGGGGGGACTTTCCTACAATGAGCAGTTCTTC
>.|.|TRBV3-1/TRBV3-2|TRBJ1-2
CASSHLNWAASDGYTF
TGTGCCAGCAGCCACTTAAATTGGGCAGCCTCCGATGGCTACACCTTC
>many|TRBD1|TRBV6-4|TRBJ2-5
CASSMGTGGLETQYF
TGTGCCAGCAGTATGGGGACAGGGGGTTTGGAGACCCAGTACTTC
>.|.|TRBV27|TRBJ1-3
CASSGRPPYSGNTIYF
TGTGCCAGCAGTGGTCGCCCCCCGTACTCTGGAAACACCATATATTTT
>.|TRBD1|TRBV5-1|TRBJ2-7
CASSLVSDRGSEQYF
TGCGCCAGCAGCTTGGTATCCGACAGGGGGAGCGAGCAGTACTTC
>once|.|TRBV5-1|TRBJ1-2
CASSSGDLTNYGYTF
TGCGCCAGCAGCTCGGGGGACCTAACTAACTATGGCTACACCTTC
>.|TRBD1|TRBV2|TRBJ1-5
CASTDLNRGSNQPQHF
TGTGCCAGCACAGACTTAAACAGGGGTAGCAATCAGCCCCAGCATTTT
>.|.|TRBV10-2|TRBJ1-5
CASSEGGSQPQHF
TGCGCCAGCAGTGAGGGGGGTAGTCAGCCCCAGCATTTT
>.|.|TRBV12-3/TRBV12-4|TRBJ2-6
CASTSSGANVLTF
TGTGCCAGCACCTCGTCCGGGGCCAACGTCCTGACTTTC
>.|TRBD2|TRBV4-3|TRBJ2-1
CASSQEPPGLAGYNEQFF
TGCGCCAGCAGCCAAGAGCCCCCAGGACTAGCGGGGTACAATGAGCAGTTCTTC
>.|TRBD1|TRBV7-9|TRBJ1-2
CASSLWTGFGYTF
TGTGCCAGCAGCTTATGGACAGGGTTTGGCTACACCTTC
>.|.|TRBV18|TRBJ1-2
CASSPSPDRANYGYTF
TGTGCCAGCTCACCATCCCCGGATCGAGCTAACTATGGCTACACCTTC
>.|TRBD2|TRBV12-3/TRBV12-4|TRBJ2-3
CASRTGGSDTQYF
TGTGCCAGCAGAACGGGGGGGTCAGATACGCAGTATTTT
>.|.|TRBV12-3/TRBV12-4|TRBJ2-1
CASSLLRGDEQFF
TGTGCCAGCAGTTTGCTCAGGGGTGATGAGCAGTTCTTC
>.|TRBD2|TRBV18|TRBJ2-3
CASRLAGGIASTDTQYF
TGTGCCAGCCGGCTAGCGGGGGGGATAGCGAGCACAGATACGCAGTATTTT
>.|.|TRBV6-2/TRBV6-3|TRBJ2-7
CASSPSSYEQYF
TGTGCCAGCAGTCCATCCTCCTACGAGCAGTACTTC
>.|.|TRBV4-3|TRBJ1-3
CASSQARTGGNTIYF
TGCGCCAGCAGCCAAGCTCGGACTGGAGGAAACACCATATATTTT
>.|.|TRBV6-5|TRBJ2-2
CANGRVGELFF
TGTGCCAACGGGCGGGTCGGGGAGCTGTTTTTT
>.|TRBD2|TRBV30|TRBJ2-1
CAWKKTSGEQFF
TGTGCCTGGAAAAAGACTAGCGGCGAGCAGTTCTTC